Below are 9 T cell receptor beta chains sequenced from a single sample in a study of a mutant IDH1 vaccine in newly diagnosed glioma. Time point in this sample: week 47, end of study. Each dose delivered 300 ug of mutant IDH1 20-mer peptide subcutaneously with imiquimod. Antigens for these TCRs are unknown. Sequenced by immunoSEQ multiplex PCR; TCRdb stores in-frame clones only, minus some. The sample yields about 94,000 clones, nearly 90% seen once. The input for sequencing was PBMCs, taken from a glioma patient whose treatment included an IDH1 peptide vaccine. Receptors originate from a woman in her forties or fifties with glioma.

The rearrangement uses TRBV4-2 and TRBJ2-1, with 7 bases lining up with TRBD2. V was pared by 0 bases and J by 10 bases, with 18 bases of the junction left unmatched. There are 18 residues in the CDR3. The V gene's germline CDR1 is LGHNA and CDR2 YNFKEQ. The CDR3 nucleotides read TGTGCCAGCAGCCAAGAGCGTGGATATAGCGGGTCGGCGGGGGAGCAGTTCTTC. Translating it yields CASSQERGYSGSAGEQFF.

V usage is TRBV27 and J usage is TRBJ1-5, with a weak D call TRBD1 (5 bases). The V gene lost 2 bases and the J gene lost 2 bases, with 7 bases spanning the gap. CDR3 length: 14 amino acids. CDR1 and CDR2 (germline): MNHEY, SMNVEV (reference sequence). The CDR3 is CASSLGGGNQPQHF. In DNA form, the CDR3 reads TGTGCCAGCAGTTTAGGGGGAGGCAATCAGCCCCAGCATTTT.

The chain joins TRBV27 to TRBJ2-7, with TRBD2 as a possible D gene (6 bases). The V end lost 2 bases, the J end lost 4 bases, and 9 bases lay between the germline ends. The length of the CDR3 is 13 residues. From germline, CDR1 is MNHEY and CDR2 SMNVEV (reference sequence). The CDR3 is CASSLGTRYEQYF. The CDR3, as DNA: TGTGCCAGCAGTTTAGGGACTCGATACGAGCAGTACTTC.

A note on this clone: A junction end diverges from the germline sequence, so it may reflect a read error. The V gene is TRBV28, the J gene TRBJ2-3; D possibly uses TRBD1 or TRBD2 (5 bases each). Germline V gene lookup returns CDR1 MDHEN and CDR2 SYDVKM. The CDR3 extends over 17 amino acids. DNA of the CDR3: TGTGCCGGCAGTTCGGGACCCGGAGATTGGTACACAGATACGCAGTATTTT. Amino acid sequence: CAGSSGPGDWYTDTQYF. The variable domain in full, with the rest retrieved from reference TRBV28 and TRBJ2-3, is DVKVTQSSRYLVKRTGEKVFLECVQDMDHENMFWYRQDPGLGLRLIYFSYDVKMKEKGDIPEGYSVSREKKERFSLILESASTNQTSMYLCAGSSGPGDWYTDTQYFGPGTRLTVL.

This clone was seen just once. Written as DNA, the CDR3 is TGTGCCAGCAGCCTGGAAGGGAGAGGATACGAGCAGTACTTC. It encodes CASSLEGRGYEQYF. V gene TRBV6-1 combines with J gene TRBJ2-7; D possibly corresponds to TRBD2 (5 bases). This CDR3 has 14 amino acids. Trimming stripped 6 bases from V and 4 bases from J, with 16 bases between. Germline values: CDR1 MNHNS, CDR2 SASEGT.

The chain employs TRBV19 and TRBJ2-4; D is undetermined. CDR1 and CDR2 (germline): LNHDA, SQIVND (reference sequence). The CDR3 has 14 amino acids. V shed 2 bases and J shed 0 bases, with 5 bases lying between them. The CDR3 sequence is CASSIWGAKNIQYF. Written as DNA, the CDR3 is TGTGCCAGTAGTATATGGGGAGCCAAAAACATTCAGTACTTC.

The chain uses TRBV6-6 and TRBJ1-4, with 9 bases that match TRBD1. CDR3 length: 15 amino acids. Unmatched junction bases numbered 7, after V lost 5 bases and J lost 6 bases. Germline assignment: CDR1 MNHNY and CDR2 SVGAGI (reference sequence). The CDR3 nucleotides read TGTGCCAGCAGTATCCGGGACAGGGTGGATGAAAAACTGTTTTTT. Amino acid sequence: CASSIRDRVDEKLFF.

The rearrangement links TRBV6-6 to TRBJ2-5; the match to TRBD1 covers 10 bases. Germline CDR1 and CDR2: MNHNY and SVGAGI (reference sequence). CDR3 length: 14 residues. The V gene end was trimmed by 6 bases and the J gene end by 5 bases; junction bases not matched to a gene: 6. The CDR3, as DNA: TGTGCCAGCAGGGGACAGGGGCCCGCGGAGACCCAGTACTTC. The encoded protein is CASRGQGPAETQYF.

This sequence joins TRBV13 and TRBJ2-6; maybe TRBD1 (5 bases). V dropped 3 bases and J dropped 3 bases, with 9 bases sitting between them. The CDR3 spans 15 residues. Germline V gene sequence: CDR1 PRHDT, CDR2 FYEKMQ (reference sequence). DNA for the CDR3: TGTGCCAGCAGCTTGGCAGGGTTTGGGGCCAACGTCCTGACTTTC. It specifies CASSLAGFGANVLTF. Complete variable domain (other parts from reference TRBV13 and TRBJ2-6): AAGVIQSPRHLIKEKRETATLKCYPIPRHDTVYWYQQGPGQDPQFLISFYEKMQSDKGSIPDRFSAQQFSDYHSELNMSSLELGDSALYFCASSLAGFGANVLTFGAGSRLTVL.